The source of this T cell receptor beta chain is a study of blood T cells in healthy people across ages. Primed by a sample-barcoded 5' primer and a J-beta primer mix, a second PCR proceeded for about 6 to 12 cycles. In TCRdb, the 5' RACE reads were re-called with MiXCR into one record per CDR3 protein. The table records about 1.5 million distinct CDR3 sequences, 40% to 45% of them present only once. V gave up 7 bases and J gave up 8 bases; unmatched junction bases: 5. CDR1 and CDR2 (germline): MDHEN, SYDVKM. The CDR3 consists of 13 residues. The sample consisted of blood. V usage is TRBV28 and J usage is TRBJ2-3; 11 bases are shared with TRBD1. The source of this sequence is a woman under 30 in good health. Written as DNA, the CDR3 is TGTGCCAGCACCGGACAGGGGGCGGCTACGCAGTATTTT. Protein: CASTGQGAATQYF. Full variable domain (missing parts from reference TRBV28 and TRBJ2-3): DVKVTQSSRYLVKRTGEKVFLECVQDMDHENMFWYRQDPGLGLRLIYFSYDVKMKEKGDIPEGYSVSREKKERFSLILESASTNQTSMYLCASTGQGAATQYFGPGTRLTVL.